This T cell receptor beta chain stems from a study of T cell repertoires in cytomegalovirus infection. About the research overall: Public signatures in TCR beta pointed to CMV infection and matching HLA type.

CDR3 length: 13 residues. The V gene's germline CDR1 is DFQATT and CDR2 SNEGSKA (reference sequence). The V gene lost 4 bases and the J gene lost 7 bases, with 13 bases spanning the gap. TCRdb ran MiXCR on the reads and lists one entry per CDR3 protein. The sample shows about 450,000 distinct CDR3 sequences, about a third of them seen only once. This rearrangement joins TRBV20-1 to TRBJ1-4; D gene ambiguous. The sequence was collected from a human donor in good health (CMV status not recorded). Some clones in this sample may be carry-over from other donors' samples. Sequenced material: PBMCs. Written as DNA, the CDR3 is TGCAGTGCTAAGGAATACGGTGGTGAAAAACTGTTTTTT. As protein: CSAKEYGGEKLFF.